This TCR beta chain was captured in a study of response to subunit inactivated influenza vaccine. Notes on this clonotype: What it binds is not known.

TCRdb reanalysed the RT-PCR reads using MiXCR and keeps one entry per CDR3 protein. The sample yields under 500,000 distinct CDR3 sequences, over 9.5% seen once. Study-wide findings and caveats: Every seasonal influenza vaccination brings in few new T cells, the authors suggested.

Material: PBMCs from blood, obtained roughly 47 days after vaccination. This TCR was sampled from a man aged 45-60 years who received an inactivated influenza vaccine.

Here the CDR3 reads CASSYSGGAIGEQFF. The CDR3 DNA follows: TGTGCCAGCAGTTATAGCGGGGGGGCCATCGGTGAGCAGTTCTTC. The chain links TRBV12-3 or TRBV12-4 to TRBJ2-1, with 11 bases fitting TRBD2. This CDR3 comprises 15 residues. J lost 9 bases, V lost 4 bases, and 8 bases had no gene match.